This TCR beta chain was recorded in a study of blood T cells in healthy people across ages. Then a second PCR, running roughly 7 to 11 cycles, was carried out with a sample-barcoded 5' primer and a J-beta primer mix. TCRdb re-analysed the 5' RACE reads in MiXCR, keeping a single row per CDR3 protein. The sample records roughly 1.5 million distinct CDR3 sequences, roughly two fifths being singletons. After removal of 5 bases from V and 2 bases from J, the junction contained 2 bases not matched to a gene. The germline CDR1 and CDR2 sequences are SQVTM and ANQGSEA. This CDR3 region has 13 residues. The sequence was collected from a young woman in good health. The J gene is TRBJ2-7, the V gene TRBV29-1; the match to TRBD1 covers 11 bases. The sample taken for sequencing was blood. In DNA, the CDR3 is TGCAGCGTTCGGACAGGGGGCCCCTACGAGCAGTACTTC. Amino acids: CSVRTGGPYEQYF.